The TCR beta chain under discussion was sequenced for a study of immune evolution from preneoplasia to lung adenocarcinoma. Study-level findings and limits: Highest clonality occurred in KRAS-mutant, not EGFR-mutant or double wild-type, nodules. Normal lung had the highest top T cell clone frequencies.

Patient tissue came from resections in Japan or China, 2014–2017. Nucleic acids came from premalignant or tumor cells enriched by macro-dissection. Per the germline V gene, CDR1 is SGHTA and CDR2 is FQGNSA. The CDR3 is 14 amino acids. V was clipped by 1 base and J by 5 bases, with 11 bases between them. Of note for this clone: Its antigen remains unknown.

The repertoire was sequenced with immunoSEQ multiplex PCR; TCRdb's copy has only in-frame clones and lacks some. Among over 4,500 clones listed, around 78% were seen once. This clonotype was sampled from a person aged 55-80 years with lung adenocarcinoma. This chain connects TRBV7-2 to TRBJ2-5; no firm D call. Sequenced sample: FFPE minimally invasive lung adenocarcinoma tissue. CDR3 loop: CASSLGVGWETQYF. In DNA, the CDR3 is TGTGCCAGCAGCTTAGGGGTGGGGTGGGAGACCCAGTACTTC. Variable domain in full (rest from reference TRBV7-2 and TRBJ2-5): GAGVSQSPSNKVTEKGKDVELRCDPISGHTALYWYRQSLGQGLEFLIYFQGNSAPDKSGLPSDRFSAERTGGSVSTLTIQRTQQEDSAVYLCASSLGVGWETQYFGPGTRLLVL.